This T cell receptor (beta chain) was retrieved from a study of T cell responses to AZD1222 COVID-19 vaccine (dated by TCRdb to 2020 to 2023). Looking at the study overall: TCR sequencing covered roughly 230 trial participants: some 210 given two doses of AZD1222 and about 26 given two doses of MenACWY control vaccine. Trial participants were enrolled by age into 18-55, 56-69 and 70-plus year subgroups, with approximately 160, 26 and 62 TCR-sequenced participants respectively.

The CDR3 regions of human TCRbeta chains were analyzed by immunosequencing. On the authors' methods: TCRs in the repertoires were compared against a reference library of SARS-CoV-2-specific TCRs that had been generated with the MIRA antigen-specificity platform. Breadth meant the fraction of unique TCRs that were SARS-CoV-2-associated, whereas depth meant the fraction of total T cells that were SARS-CoV-2-associated. Each spike-specific TCR was assigned to its reactive spike region and to a CD4 or CD8 class using the MIRA data. Log10-transformed breadth and depth values were compared by one-way ANOVA with Sidak's multiple comparisons tests. In TCRdb, the immuneACCESS table is reduced to in-frame sequences with V and J assigned. These tables do not hold every clone; where another copy was compared, an unresolved V gene accounts for under half, and the others remain unexplained. V and J calls and clone size are copied from that table; D and trimming were computed from the DNA. For this sample there are 100,000 to 150,000 clones; about 90% appear just once. Of the sample, roughly 2% is held by the ten largest clones.

In the paper's terms, the time point label means: about 28 days (+/-7) after the second vaccine dose. Because spike-specific TCR depth and breadth did not differ between the two schedules, AZD1222 recipients who got a second dose at roughly 4 weeks were pooled with those who got a second dose at roughly 12 weeks. Vaccinee samples were obtained from the UK trials COV001 and COV002, which included a single-blind randomized controlled phase 2/3 trial of AZD1222 (ChAdOx1 nCoV-19) in healthy adults. For TCRbeta chain sequencing, PBMC samples from trial participants were taken at day 0 and at day 28 after the second dose. A remark on this clone: Its antigen has not been determined. The input lacks base qualities; no much larger clone sits a single base away.

Points the paper makes about the study in general: Reportedly, almost half of the unique spike-specific TCRs recognized epitopes lying outside the regions that are mutated in the B.1.351 and B.1.1.7 variants. Because no day 14 peak-response samples were available, repertoires were characterized only after the peak T cell response. CD4 TCRs associated with the vaccine covered the entire spike protein, and the dominant responses were in regions 160-218 and 743-854. In the small 56-69-year group, the increase in depth fell short of significance, most likely because of low power. Conclusions about previously exposed vaccinees are limited because only a handful of AZD1222 recipients were SARS-CoV-2 seropositive at baseline. Spike-specific TCR breadth and depth rose significantly after two AZD1222 doses compared with day 0 and with MenACWY recipients. Participants were mostly white British and included more females than males, and it was suggested by the authors that clonal diversity may have been underestimated.

V drops 0 bases and J drops 3 bases, leaving 6 bases in between. The CDR3 has 13 amino acids, counting the end cysteine and phenylalanine. The entry retains the CDR3 DNA only, 39 bases that are in frame from base 1. Looking up the germline V gene yields CDR1 SGHDT and CDR2 YYEEEE. The receptor comes from an adult who received the AZD1222 COVID-19 vaccine. The chain links TRBV5-6 with TRBJ1-1; too little of a D gene remains to name it. The sample in question was peripheral blood, obtained 28 days after the second AZD1222 dose. The CDR3 loop reads CASSLGGDTEAFF. The bases read TGTGCCAGCAGCTTGGGTGGGGACACTGAAGCTTTCTTT.